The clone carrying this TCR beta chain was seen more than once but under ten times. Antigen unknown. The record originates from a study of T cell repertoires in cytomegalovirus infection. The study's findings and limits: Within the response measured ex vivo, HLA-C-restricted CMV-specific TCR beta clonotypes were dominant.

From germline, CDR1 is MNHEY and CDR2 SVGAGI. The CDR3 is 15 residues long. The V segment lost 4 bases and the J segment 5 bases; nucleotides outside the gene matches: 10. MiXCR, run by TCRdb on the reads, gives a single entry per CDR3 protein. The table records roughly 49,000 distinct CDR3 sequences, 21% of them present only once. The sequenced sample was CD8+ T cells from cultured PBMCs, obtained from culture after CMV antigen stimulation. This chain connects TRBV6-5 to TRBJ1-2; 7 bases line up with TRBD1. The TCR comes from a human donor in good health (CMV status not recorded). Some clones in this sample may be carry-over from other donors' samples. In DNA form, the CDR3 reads TGTGCCAGCAGTTCCACCAAAGACAGGGCATATGGCTACACCTTC. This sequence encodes CASSSTKDRAYGYTF.